The present entry profiles one T cell receptor (beta chain) with its context. Antigen specificity is unknown. Assay used: immunoSEQ multiplex PCR; TCRdb lists only in-frame clones, some missing. The sample has 150,000 or so clones, around 92% seen once. The source of the sample is a study of T cell responses to AZD1222 COVID-19 vaccine. Germline V gives CDR1 MNHEY, CDR2 SMNVEV (reference sequence). This CDR3 has 16 amino acids. Trimming removed 5 bases from V and 9 bases from J, with 20 bases in between. Broader study findings: Two doses of AZD1222 preceded a rise in Spike-specific TCR breadth and depth. Clonal diversity was possibly underestimated, and white British individuals and females predominated among donors. Regions left unmutated in variants are reportedly the target of nearly half of spike-specific TCRs. Seropositive AZD1222 recipients at baseline numbered only 6 or 7.

The input for sequencing was peripheral blood, taken on day 0 of AZD1222 vaccination. This sequence joins TRBV27 and TRBJ1-6; tentatively, D is TRBD1 (6 bases). The source is an adult in good health. Written as DNA, the CDR3 is TGTGCCAGCAGTCCGCTCGGGGGGCAGGGAACTTCACCCCTCCACTTT. Amino acids: CASSPLGGQGTSPLHF.